These T cell receptor beta chains were read from a single sample in a study of graft-versus-host responses after intestinal transplantation. Their cognate antigens are unknown. Libraries were prepared by immunoSEQ multiplex PCR; TCRdb keeps only in-frame clonotypes and omits some of them. The table has some 82,000 clones, roughly 87% seen once. The specimen comprised unstimulated CD8+ T cells sorted from spleen or lymph node cells, sampled before transplant. All receptors derive from a human donor who was the organ donor for an intestinal transplant. Each CDR3 is given with its conserved first and last residue. The D gene is left open where the match is weak. Where a row states a size, it is once, few, many or the class of an expanded clone; other rows omit it.

v_call	j_call	d_call	clone_size	cdr3_nt	cdr3_aa
TRBV4-1	TRBJ2-7	.	.	TGCGCCAGCAGCCAAGTGCAGGGGCCCAGATCCTACGAGCAGTACTTC	CASSQVQGPRSYEQYF
TRBV2	TRBJ2-2	.	.	TGTGCCAGCATCGAGAGGGGGGGAACCGGGGAGCTGTTTTTT	CASIERGGTGELFF
TRBV7-2	TRBJ2-5	.	.	TGTGCCAGCGAGGGATTCTTGGGGACCCAGTACTTC	CASEGFLGTQYF
TRBV6-4	TRBJ2-6	.	.	TGTGCCAGCAGTGACTCGACAGGTGGGGCCAACGTCCTGACTTTC	CASSDSTGGANVLTF
TRBV27	TRBJ2-1	TRBD2	.	TGTGCCAGCAGTTACAGCGGGGGGCTGGCCTACAATGAGCAGTTCTTC	CASSYSGGLAYNEQFF
TRBV6-4	TRBJ1-6	.	few	TGTGCCAGCAGTGACAGGGTCAATTCACCCCTCCACTTT	CASSDRVNSPLHF
TRBV2	TRBJ2-7	.	.	TGTGCCAGCAGATTTGGCGGGGTCACTGCTTCCTACGAGCAGTACTTC	CASRFGGVTASYEQYF
TRBV4-1	TRBJ1-5	.	.	TGCGCCAGCAGCCATGCCCCGGAACAGGGTAGTCAGCCCCAGCATTTT	CASSHAPEQGSQPQHF
TRBV4-2	TRBJ1-1	TRBD1	.	TGTGCCAGCAGCCTGCGTGGACAGGGTGGCGACACTGAAGCTTTCTTT	CASSLRGQGGDTEAFF
TRBV9	TRBJ2-5	.	once	TGTGCCAGCAGCGTAGGGGGTTCGGGTGTGGCCCAGTACTTC	CASSVGGSGVAQYF
TRBV4-2	TRBJ1-2	TRBD1	.	TGTGCCAGCAGCCGCCCGGGCGACAGGGGAAGGGAAAAAGGTGAGAACTATGGCTACACCTTC	CASSRPGDRGREKGENYGYTF
TRBV6-6	TRBJ2-7	TRBD1	.	TGTGCCAGCAGTTACTCGACAGGGACCGAGTACGAGCAGTACTTC	CASSYSTGTEYEQYF
TRBV10-3	TRBJ2-1	.	few	TGTGCCATCAAACCCTCGCTGAGCTCCTACAATGAGCAGTTCTTC	CAIKPSLSSYNEQFF
TRBV28	TRBJ2-1	.	.	TGTGCCAGCAGCAAAGGGCGGGGGCTTTACAATGAGCAGTTCTTC	CASSKGRGLYNEQFF